This TCR beta chain was identified in a study of blood T cell repertoires in COVID-19. Overall study context: Whether acute or convalescent, the COVID-19 samples came from the United States, Italy and Spain. Sources were T cells, B-cell-depleted T cells, or PBMCs; the material itself was cDNA or gDNA.

Produced via immunoSEQ multiplex PCR; TCRdb's table is partial and in-frame only. The top ten hold approximately 32% of the sample, which has some 140,000 clones, about 80% seen once. CDR1 is SQVTM, CDR2 ANQGSEA, per germline. The length of the CDR3 is 14 residues. Deletions cut 4 bases from V and 3 bases from J, with 15 bases between. Source material: peripheral blood. The receptor was isolated from a woman aged 60-70 years with acute or convalescent COVID-19. The V and J genes are TRBV29-1 and TRBJ1-1; D is ambiguous. The CDR3 bases are TGCAGCGTTGCCCTACCTCCGGGGTACACTGAAGCTTTCTTT. Residues: CSVALPPGYTEAFF.